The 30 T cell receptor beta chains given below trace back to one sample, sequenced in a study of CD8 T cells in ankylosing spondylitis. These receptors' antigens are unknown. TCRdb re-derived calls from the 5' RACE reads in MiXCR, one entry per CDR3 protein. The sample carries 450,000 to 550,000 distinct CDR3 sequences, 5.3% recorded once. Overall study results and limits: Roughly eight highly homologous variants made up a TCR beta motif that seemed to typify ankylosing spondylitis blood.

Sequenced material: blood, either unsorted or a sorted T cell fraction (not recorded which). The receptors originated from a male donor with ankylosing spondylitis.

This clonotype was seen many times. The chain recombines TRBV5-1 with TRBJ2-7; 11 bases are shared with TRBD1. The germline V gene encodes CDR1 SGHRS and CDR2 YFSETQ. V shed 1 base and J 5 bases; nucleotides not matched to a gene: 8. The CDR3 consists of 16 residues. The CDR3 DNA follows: TGCGCCAGCAGCTTGTTATATTCGGGACAGGGGGACGAGCAGTACTTC. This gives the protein CASSLLYSGQGDEQYF.

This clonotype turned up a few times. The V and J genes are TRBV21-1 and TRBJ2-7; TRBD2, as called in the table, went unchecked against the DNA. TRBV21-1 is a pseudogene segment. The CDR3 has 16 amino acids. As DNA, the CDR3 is TGTGCCAGCAGCAAACCATCTAGCGGGAGTACGAGCGAGCAGTACTTC. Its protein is CASSKPSSGSTSEQYF.

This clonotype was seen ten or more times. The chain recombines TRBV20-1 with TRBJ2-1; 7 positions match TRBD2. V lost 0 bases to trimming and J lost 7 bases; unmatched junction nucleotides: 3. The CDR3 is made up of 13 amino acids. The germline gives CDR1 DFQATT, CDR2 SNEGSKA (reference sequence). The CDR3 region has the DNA TGCAGTGCTAGAGAACGGGGAGGGAATGAGCAGTTCTTC. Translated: CSARERGGNEQFF.

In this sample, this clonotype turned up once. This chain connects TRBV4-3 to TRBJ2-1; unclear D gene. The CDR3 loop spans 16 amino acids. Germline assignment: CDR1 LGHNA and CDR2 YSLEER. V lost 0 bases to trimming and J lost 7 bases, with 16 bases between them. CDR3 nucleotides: TGCGCCAGCAGCCAAGATTGGGCAGGCCGGTCGAATGAGCAGTTCTTC. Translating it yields CASSQDWAGRSNEQFF.

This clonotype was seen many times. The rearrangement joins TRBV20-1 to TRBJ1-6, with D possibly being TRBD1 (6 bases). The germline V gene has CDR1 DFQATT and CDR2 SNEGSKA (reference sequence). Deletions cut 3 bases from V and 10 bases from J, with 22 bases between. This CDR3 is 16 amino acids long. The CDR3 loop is CSASNPLRDTQSPLHF. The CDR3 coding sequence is TGCAGTGCTAGTAACCCACTACGGGACACTCAATCACCCCTCCACTTT.

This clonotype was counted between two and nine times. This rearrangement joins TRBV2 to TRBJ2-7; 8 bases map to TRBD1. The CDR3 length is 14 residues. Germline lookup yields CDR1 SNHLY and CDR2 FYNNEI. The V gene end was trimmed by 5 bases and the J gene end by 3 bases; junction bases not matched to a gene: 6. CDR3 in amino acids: CASSRRTGYYEQYF. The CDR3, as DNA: TGTGCCAGCAGTCGAAGGACAGGGTACTACGAGCAGTACTTC.

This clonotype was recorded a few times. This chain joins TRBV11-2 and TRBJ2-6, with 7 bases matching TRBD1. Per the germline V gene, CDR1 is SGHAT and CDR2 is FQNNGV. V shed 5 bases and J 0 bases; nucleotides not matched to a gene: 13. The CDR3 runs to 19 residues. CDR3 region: CASSPWTGARFSGANVLTF. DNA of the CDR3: TGTGCCAGCAGCCCCTGGACAGGAGCCCGCTTCTCTGGGGCCAACGTCCTGACTTTC.

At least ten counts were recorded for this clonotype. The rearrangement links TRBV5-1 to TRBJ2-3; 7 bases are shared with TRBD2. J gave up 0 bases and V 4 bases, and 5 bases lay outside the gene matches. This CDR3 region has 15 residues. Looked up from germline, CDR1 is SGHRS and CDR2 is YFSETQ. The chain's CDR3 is CASSRERGSTDTQYF. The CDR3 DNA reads TGCGCCAGCAGCCGAGAGCGGGGTAGCACAGATACGCAGTATTTT. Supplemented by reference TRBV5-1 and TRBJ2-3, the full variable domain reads KAGVTQTPRYLIKTRGQQVTLSCSPISGHRSVSWYQQTPGQGLQFLFEYFSETQRNKGNFPGRFSGRQFSNSRSEMNVSTLELGDSALYLCASSRERGSTDTQYFGPGTRLTVL.

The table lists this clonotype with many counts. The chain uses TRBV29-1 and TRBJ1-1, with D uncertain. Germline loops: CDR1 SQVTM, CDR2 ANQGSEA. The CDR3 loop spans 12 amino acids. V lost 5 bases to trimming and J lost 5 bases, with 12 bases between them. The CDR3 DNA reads TGCAGCGTTCGGCCGAGAGAGACTGAAGCTTTCTTT. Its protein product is CSVRPRETEAFF.

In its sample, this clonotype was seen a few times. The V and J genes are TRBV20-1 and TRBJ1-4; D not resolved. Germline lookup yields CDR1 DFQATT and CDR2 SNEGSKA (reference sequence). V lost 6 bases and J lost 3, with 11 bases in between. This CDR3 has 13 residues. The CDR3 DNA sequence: TGCAGTGCATCTCCGGTGGCTAATGAAAAACTGTTTTTT. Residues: CSASPVANEKLFF.

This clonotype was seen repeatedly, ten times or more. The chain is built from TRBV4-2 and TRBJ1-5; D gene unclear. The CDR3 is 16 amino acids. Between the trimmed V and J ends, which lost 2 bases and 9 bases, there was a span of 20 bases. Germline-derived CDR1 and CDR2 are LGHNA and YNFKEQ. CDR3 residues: CASSQNSRAVARPQHF. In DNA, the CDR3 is TGTGCCAGCAGCCAAAACTCCCGGGCGGTGGCGAGGCCCCAGCATTTT.

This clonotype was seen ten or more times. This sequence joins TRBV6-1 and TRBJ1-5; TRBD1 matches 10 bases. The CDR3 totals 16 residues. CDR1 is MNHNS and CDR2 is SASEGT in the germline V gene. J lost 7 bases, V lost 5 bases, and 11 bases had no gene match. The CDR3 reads CASSPQGQGIRQPQHF. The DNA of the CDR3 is TGTGCCAGCAGTCCACAGGGACAGGGGATACGGCAGCCCCAGCATTTT.

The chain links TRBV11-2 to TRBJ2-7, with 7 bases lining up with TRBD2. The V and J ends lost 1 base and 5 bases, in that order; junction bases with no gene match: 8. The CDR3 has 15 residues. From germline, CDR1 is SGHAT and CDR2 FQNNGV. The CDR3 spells CASSLAGGRLDEQYF. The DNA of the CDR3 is TGTGCCAGCAGCTTAGCAGGCGGGAGACTAGACGAGCAGTACTTC.

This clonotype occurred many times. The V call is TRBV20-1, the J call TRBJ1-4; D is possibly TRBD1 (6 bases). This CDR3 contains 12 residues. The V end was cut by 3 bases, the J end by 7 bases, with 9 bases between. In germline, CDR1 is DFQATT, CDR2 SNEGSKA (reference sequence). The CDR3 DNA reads TGCAGTGCTAGGTACAGGGCTGAAAAACTGTTTTTT. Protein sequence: CSARYRAEKLFF.

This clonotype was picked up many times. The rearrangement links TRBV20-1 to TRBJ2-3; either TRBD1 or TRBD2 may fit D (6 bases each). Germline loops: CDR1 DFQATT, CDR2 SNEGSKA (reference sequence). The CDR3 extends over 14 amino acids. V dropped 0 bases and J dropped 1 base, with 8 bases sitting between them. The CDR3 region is CSAREEGGTDTQYF. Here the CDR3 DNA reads TGCAGTGCTAGAGAGGAGGGGGGCACAGATACGCAGTATTTT.

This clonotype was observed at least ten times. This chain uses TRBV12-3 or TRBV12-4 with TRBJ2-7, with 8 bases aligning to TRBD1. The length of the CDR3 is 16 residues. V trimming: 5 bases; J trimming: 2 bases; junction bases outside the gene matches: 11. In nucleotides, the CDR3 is TGTGCCAGCAGTCTGAGGGTCGGACAGGGCCCCTACGAGCAGTACTTC. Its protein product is CASSLRVGQGPYEQYF.

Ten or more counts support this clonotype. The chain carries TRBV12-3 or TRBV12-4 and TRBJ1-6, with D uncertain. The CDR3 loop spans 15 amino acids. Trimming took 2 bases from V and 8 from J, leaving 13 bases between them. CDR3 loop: CASSLPSWAYSPLHF. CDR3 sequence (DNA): TGTGCCAGCAGTTTACCTTCTTGGGCTTATTCACCCCTCCACTTT.

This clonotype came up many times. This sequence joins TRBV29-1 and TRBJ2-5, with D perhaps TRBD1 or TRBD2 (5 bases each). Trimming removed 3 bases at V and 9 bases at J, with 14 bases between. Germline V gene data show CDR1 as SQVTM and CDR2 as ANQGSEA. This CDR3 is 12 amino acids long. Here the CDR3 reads CSVELGLGPQYF. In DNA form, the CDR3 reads TGCAGCGTTGAGTTGGGCTTGGGACCCCAGTACTTC.

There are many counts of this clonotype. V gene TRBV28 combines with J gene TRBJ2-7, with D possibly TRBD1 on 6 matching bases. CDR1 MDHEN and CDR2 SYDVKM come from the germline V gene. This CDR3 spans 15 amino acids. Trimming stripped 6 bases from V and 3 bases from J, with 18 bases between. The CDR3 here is CASRADSWKNYEQYF. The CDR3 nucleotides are TGTGCCAGCAGGGCGGACAGCTGGAAAAACTACGAGCAGTACTTC.

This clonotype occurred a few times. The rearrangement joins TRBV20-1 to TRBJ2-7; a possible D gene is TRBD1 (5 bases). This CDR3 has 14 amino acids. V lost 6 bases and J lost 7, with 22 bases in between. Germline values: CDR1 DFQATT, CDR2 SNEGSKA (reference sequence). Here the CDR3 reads CSALNPGHLVEQYF. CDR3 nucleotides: TGCAGTGCCCTCAACCCCGGACACCTGGTGGAGCAGTACTTC.

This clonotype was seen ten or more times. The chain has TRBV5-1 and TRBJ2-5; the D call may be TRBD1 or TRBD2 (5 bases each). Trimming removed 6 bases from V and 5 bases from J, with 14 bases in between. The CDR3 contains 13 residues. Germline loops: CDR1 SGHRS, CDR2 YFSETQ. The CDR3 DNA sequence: TGCGCCAGCAAAACTCGGGACGGGGAGACCCAGTACTTC. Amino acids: CASKTRDGETQYF.

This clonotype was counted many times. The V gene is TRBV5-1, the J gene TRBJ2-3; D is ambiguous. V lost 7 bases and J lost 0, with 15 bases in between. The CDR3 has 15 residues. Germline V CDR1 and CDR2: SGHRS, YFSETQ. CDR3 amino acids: CASRGDPWSTDTQYF. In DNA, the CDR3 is TGCGCCAGCCGCGGAGACCCATGGAGCACAGATACGCAGTATTTT.

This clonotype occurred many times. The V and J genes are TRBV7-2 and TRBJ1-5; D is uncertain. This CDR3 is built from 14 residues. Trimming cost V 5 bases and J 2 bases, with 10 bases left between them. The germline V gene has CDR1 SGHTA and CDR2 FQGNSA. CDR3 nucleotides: TGTGCCAGCAGCCAATCAAGTGGCAATCAGCCCCAGCATTTT. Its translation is CASSQSSGNQPQHF.

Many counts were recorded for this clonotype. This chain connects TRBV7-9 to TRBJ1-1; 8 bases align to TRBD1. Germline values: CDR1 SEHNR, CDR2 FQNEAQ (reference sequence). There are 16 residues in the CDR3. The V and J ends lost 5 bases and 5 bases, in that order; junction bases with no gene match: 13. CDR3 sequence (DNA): TGTGCCAGCAGCCGAGGATCAGGGGGCGCGAGAACTGAAGCTTTCTTT. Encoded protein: CASSRGSGGARTEAFF.

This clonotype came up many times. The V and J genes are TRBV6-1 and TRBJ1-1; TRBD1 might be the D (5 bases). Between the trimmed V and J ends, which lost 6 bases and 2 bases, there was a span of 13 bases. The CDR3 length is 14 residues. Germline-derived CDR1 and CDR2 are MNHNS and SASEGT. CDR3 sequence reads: CASRRGVPNTEAFF. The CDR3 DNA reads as TGTGCCAGCAGGAGAGGGGTCCCAAACACTGAAGCTTTCTTT.

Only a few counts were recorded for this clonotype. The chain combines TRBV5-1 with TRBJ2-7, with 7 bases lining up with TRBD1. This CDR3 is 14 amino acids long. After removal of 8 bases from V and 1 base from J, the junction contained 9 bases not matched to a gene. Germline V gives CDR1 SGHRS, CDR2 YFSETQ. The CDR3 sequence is CASVVETGSYEQYF. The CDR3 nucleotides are TGCGCCAGTGTTGTAGAGACAGGGTCCTACGAGCAGTACTTC.

CDR3 in DNA: TGTGCCAGCAGCCCGAGGGGGGGCCGCGCTGAAGCTTTCTTT. Residues: CASSPRGGRAEAFF. V gene TRBV6-1 combines with J gene TRBJ1-1; perhaps TRBD1 as D (6 bases). There are 14 residues in the CDR3. Per germline, CDR1 MNHNS and CDR2 SASEGT. Trimming took 6 bases from V and 6 from J, leaving 17 bases between them.

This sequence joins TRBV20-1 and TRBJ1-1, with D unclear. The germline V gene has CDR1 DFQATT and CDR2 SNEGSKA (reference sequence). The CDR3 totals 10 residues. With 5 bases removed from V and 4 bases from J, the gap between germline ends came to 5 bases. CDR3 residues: CSAFSTEAFF. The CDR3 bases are TGCAGTGCTTTTTCCACTGAAGCTTTCTTT.

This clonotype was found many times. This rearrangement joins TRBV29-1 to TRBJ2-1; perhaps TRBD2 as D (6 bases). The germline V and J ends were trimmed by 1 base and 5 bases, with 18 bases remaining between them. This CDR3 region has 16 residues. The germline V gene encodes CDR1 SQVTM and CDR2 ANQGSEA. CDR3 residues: CSVEGSSGLSDNEQFF. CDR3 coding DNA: TGCAGCGTTGAAGGGAGTAGCGGCCTCTCTGACAATGAGCAGTTCTTC.

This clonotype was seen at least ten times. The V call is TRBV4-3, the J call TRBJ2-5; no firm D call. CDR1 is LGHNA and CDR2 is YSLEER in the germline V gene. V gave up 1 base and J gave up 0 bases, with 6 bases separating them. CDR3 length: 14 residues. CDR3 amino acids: CASSQVRYQETQYF. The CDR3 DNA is TGCGCCAGCAGCCAAGTCCGATACCAAGAGACCCAGTACTTC.